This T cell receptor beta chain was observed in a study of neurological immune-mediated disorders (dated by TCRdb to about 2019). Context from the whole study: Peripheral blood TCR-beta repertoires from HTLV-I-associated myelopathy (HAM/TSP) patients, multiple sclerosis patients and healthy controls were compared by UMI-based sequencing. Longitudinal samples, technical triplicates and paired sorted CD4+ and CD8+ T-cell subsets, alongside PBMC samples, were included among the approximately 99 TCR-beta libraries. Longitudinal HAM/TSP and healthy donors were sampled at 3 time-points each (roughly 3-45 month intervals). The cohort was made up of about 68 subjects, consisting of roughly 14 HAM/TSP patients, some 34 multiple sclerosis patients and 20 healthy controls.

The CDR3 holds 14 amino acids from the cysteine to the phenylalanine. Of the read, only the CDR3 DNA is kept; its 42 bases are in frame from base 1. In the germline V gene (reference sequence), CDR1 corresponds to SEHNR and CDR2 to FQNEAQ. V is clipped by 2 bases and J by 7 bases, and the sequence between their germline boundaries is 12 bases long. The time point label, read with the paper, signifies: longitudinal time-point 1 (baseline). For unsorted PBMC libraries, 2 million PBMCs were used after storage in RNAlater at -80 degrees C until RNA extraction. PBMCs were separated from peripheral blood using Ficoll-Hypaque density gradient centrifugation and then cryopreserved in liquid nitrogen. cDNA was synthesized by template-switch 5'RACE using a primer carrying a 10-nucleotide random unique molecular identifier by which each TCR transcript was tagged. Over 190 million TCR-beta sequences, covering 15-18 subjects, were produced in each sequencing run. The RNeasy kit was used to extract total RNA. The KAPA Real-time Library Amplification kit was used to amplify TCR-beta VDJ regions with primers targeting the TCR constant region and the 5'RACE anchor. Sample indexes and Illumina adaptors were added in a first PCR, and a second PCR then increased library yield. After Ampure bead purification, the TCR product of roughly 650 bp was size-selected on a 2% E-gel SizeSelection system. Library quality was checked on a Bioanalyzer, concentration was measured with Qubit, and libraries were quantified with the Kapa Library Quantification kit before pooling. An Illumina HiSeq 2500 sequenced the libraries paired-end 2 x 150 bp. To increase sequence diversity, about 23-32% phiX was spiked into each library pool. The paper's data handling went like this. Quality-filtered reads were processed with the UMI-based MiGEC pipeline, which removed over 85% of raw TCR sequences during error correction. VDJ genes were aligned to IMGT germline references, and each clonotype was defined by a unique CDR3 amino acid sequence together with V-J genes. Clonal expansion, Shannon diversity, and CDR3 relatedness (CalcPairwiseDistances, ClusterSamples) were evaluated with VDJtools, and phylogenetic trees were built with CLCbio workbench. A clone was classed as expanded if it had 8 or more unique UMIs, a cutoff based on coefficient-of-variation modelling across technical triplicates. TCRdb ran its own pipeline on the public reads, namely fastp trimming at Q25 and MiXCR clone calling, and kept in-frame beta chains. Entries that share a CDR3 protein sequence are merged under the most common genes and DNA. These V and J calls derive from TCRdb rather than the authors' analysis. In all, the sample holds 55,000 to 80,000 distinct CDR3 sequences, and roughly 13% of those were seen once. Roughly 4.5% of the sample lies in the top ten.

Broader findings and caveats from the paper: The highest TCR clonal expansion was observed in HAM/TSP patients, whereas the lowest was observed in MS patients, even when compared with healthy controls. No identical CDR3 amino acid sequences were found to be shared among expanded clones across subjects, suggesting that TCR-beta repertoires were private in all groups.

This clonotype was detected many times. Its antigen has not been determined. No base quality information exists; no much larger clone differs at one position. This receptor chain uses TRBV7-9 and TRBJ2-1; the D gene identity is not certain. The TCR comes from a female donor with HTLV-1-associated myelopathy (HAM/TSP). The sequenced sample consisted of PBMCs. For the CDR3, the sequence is CASSLSGSENEQFF. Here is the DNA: TGTGCCAGCAGCTTAAGTGGGTCGGAGAATGAGCAGTTCTTC.